A selection of T cell receptor beta chains follows, all from one sample in a study of OX40 agonist ivuxolimab in advanced cancers. Libraries were prepared by immunoSEQ multiplex PCR; TCRdb keeps only in-frame clonotypes and omits some of them. The sample records over 90,000 clones, 80% to 90% being singletons. The material was CD4+ or CD8+ T cells sorted from blood, obtained in a trial of the OX40 agonist ivuxolimab. These receptor sequences come from an adult with an advanced solid tumor such as melanoma, head and neck, liver or kidney cancer. The CDR3 runs from the conserved cysteine through the conserved F or W. D genes are given only for firm matches. Size is omitted from some rows. Given values are once, few, many or a class for expanded clones.

V: TRBV11-1; size: .; J: TRBJ1-1; D: TRBD1; DNA: TGTGCCAGCAGCTCCAGAACAGGGGACACTGAAGCTTTCTTT; CDR3: CASSSRTGDTEAFF
V: TRBV2; size: .; J: TRBJ2-7; D: .; DNA: TGTGCCAGCAGTGCGGGGGCTCGGAACGAGCAGTACTTC; CDR3: CASSAGARNEQYF
V: TRBV11-1; size: .; J: TRBJ2-5; D: TRBD1; DNA: TGTGCCAGCAGCTTAGACAGGGGGCGTGCGGAGACCCAGTACTTC; CDR3: CASSLDRGRAETQYF
V: TRBV30; size: .; J: TRBJ2-2; D: .; DNA: TGTGCCTGGAGTACCACCTATCTTGCCGGGGAGCTGTTTTTT; CDR3: CAWSTTYLAGELFF
V: TRBV11-3; size: once; J: TRBJ1-2; D: .; DNA: TGTGCCAGCAGCTTTGGGGGGATGCAGTATGGCTACACCTTC; CDR3: CASSFGGMQYGYTF
V: TRBV6-6; size: .; J: TRBJ2-2; D: TRBD1; DNA: TGTGCCAGCAGTTACACCGGGACAGGAAACACCGGGGAGCTGTTTTTT; CDR3: CASSYTGTGNTGELFF
V: TRBV6-1; size: .; J: TRBJ2-3; D: .; DNA: TGTGCCAGCAGCCTATCGGACGGCACAGATACGCAGTATTTT; CDR3: CASSLSDGTDTQYF
V: TRBV30; size: .; J: TRBJ2-5; D: TRBD1; DNA: TGTGCCTGGGGAACGGGACAGGGGCAAGAGACCCAGTACTTC; CDR3: CAWGTGQGQETQYF
V: TRBV4-1; size: .; J: TRBJ2-5; D: TRBD2; DNA: TGCGCCAGCAGCCGTAGCGGGAGAGAGACCCAGTACTTC; CDR3: CASSRSGRETQYF
V: TRBV2; size: few; J: TRBJ2-1; D: TRBD2; DNA: TGTGCCAGCATAGGACTAGCCGGGAATGAGCAGTTCTTC; CDR3: CASIGLAGNEQFF
V: TRBV30; size: .; J: TRBJ1-5; D: .; DNA: TGTGCCTGGAGTGCGTTTGAGAATCAGCCCCAGCATTTT; CDR3: CAWSAFENQPQHF
V: TRBV7-7; size: .; J: TRBJ1-5; D: .; DNA: TGTGCTAGCAGCTTAATTGGGTTTGGTACGCCCCAGCATTTT; CDR3: CASSLIGFGTPQHF
V: TRBV6-9; size: .; J: TRBJ2-7; D: .; DNA: TGTGCCAGGACGTACAACGATCTCTACGAGCAGTACTTC; CDR3: CARTYNDLYEQYF
V: TRBV4-1; size: .; J: TRBJ2-7; D: TRBD2; DNA: TGCGCCAGCAGCCAAGAACCCCGAGGCGGGAGTGGGTTCGAGCAGTACTTC; CDR3: CASSQEPRGGSGFEQYF
V: TRBV18; size: few; J: TRBJ1-5; D: .; DNA: TGTGCCAGCTCATCGACCACAGATAGCAATCAGCCCCAGCATTTT; CDR3: CASSSTTDSNQPQHF
V: TRBV6-1; size: .; J: TRBJ1-3; D: .; DNA: TGTGCCAGCAGTGAAACGTATGTGAGCTCTGGAAACACCATATATTTT; CDR3: CASSETYVSSGNTIYF
V: TRBV27; size: .; J: TRBJ2-1; D: TRBD2; DNA: TGTGCCAGCAGCTTACGGACTAGCGGGAGTTCTTACAATGAGCAGTTCTTC; CDR3: CASSLRTSGSSYNEQFF
V: TRBV19; size: .; J: TRBJ2-1; D: .; DNA: TGTGCCAGTAGTCCTCTTTGGGAAAGGCAGTTCTTC; CDR3: CASSPLWERQFF
V: TRBV5-1; size: .; J: TRBJ2-5; D: .; DNA: TGCGCCAGCAGCTTGGGCGGACAGCAAGAGACCCAGTACTTC; CDR3: CASSLGGQQETQYF
V: TRBV11-1; size: .; J: TRBJ2-5; D: .; DNA: TGTGCCAGCAGCTTAGGGGGAGTTGAGACCCAGTACTTC; CDR3: CASSLGGVETQYF
V: TRBV5-1; size: once; J: TRBJ1-3; D: .; DNA: TGCGCCAGCAGCGACACAGGGCCCTCTGGAAACACCATATATTTT; CDR3: CASSDTGPSGNTIYF
V: TRBV30; size: .; J: TRBJ1-2; D: .; DNA: TGTGCCTGGAGGGTCCCGGGGTCCGACTATGGCTACACCTTC; CDR3: CAWRVPGSDYGYTF
V: TRBV14; size: .; J: TRBJ2-2; D: TRBD2; DNA: TGTGCCAGCAGCCAACTCGGTAGCGGGAGGGACGCCGGGGAGCTGTTTTTT; CDR3: CASSQLGSGRDAGELFF
V: TRBV28; size: .; J: TRBJ2-2; D: TRBD2; DNA: TGTGCCAGCACTAGCGGAACGAACACCGGGGAGCTGTTTTTT; CDR3: CASTSGTNTGELFF
V: TRBV9; size: .; J: TRBJ2-7; D: TRBD2; DNA: TGTGCCAGCAGCGAGGGGACTAGCGGGAAGTACGAGCAGTACTTC; CDR3: CASSEGTSGKYEQYF
V: TRBV18; size: .; J: TRBJ2-1; D: TRBD2; DNA: TGTGCCAGCTCACCGCCCGGACTAGCGGGAATGGATGAGCAGTTCTTC; CDR3: CASSPPGLAGMDEQFF
V: TRBV19; size: .; J: TRBJ2-1; D: .; DNA: TGTGCCAGTAGTATCTTAGCACAGACGCTCTACAATGAGCAGTTCTTC; CDR3: CASSILAQTLYNEQFF
V: TRBV10-1; size: .; J: TRBJ2-4; D: TRBD2; DNA: TGCGCCAGCAGAGGGGCGGGAGAAGAAAACATTCAGTACTTC; CDR3: CASRGAGEENIQYF
V: TRBV19; size: .; J: TRBJ1-2; D: TRBD1; DNA: TGTGCCAGTAGTAAGGGACAGGGTGCTAGCTATGGCTACACCTTC; CDR3: CASSKGQGASYGYTF
V: TRBV9; size: .; J: TRBJ2-3; D: TRBD2; DNA: TGTGCCAGCAGCCGGACTAGCGGTAACACAGATACGCAGTATTTT; CDR3: CASSRTSGNTDTQYF
V: TRBV6-1; size: .; J: TRBJ2-3; D: .; DNA: TGTGCCAGCAGTGAACAGGGTCCGGATACGCAGTATTTT; CDR3: CASSEQGPDTQYF
V: TRBV9; size: .; J: TRBJ1-1; D: .; DNA: TGTGCCAGCAGCGTGGGCCCCGCGAACACTGAAGCTTTCTTT; CDR3: CASSVGPANTEAFF
V: TRBV28; size: .; J: TRBJ2-1; D: .; DNA: TGTGCCAGCAGCTCGGCGGGACACCCGTACAATGAGCAGTTCTTC; CDR3: CASSSAGHPYNEQFF
V: TRBV4-1; size: .; J: TRBJ2-1; D: TRBD2; DNA: TGCGCCAGCAGCCAAGCCCGCGGGAGCTATGAGCAGTTCTTC; CDR3: CASSQARGSYEQFF
V: TRBV5-1; size: .; J: TRBJ2-5; D: TRBD2; DNA: TGCGCCAGCAGCCCGGGGGGGACTAGCGCGGTAGAGACCCAGTACTTC; CDR3: CASSPGGTSAVETQYF
V: TRBV6-1; size: .; J: TRBJ1-2; D: .; DNA: TGTGCCAGCAGTGATGGCAGGGCTTGGGGCTATGGCTACACCTTC; CDR3: CASSDGRAWGYGYTF
V: TRBV10-3; size: .; J: TRBJ2-2; D: TRBD1; DNA: TGTGCCATCCCGAAGGCCGGGACAGCTAACACCGGGGAGCTGTTTTTT; CDR3: CAIPKAGTANTGELFF
V: TRBV27; size: .; J: TRBJ2-7; D: .; DNA: TGTGCCAGCAGTGCCCAGGGTGGGAGGCCCTACGAGCAGTACTTC; CDR3: CASSAQGGRPYEQYF
V: TRBV7-8; size: .; J: TRBJ1-2; D: TRBD1; DNA: TGTGCCAGCAGCTCGACCGGGACAGTTGGCTACACCTTC; CDR3: CASSSTGTVGYTF
V: TRBV5-1; size: .; J: TRBJ2-1; D: .; DNA: TGCGCCAGCAGCTTATCCAAGGATTACAATGAGCAGTTCTTC; CDR3: CASSLSKDYNEQFF
V: TRBV9; size: .; J: TRBJ2-2; D: .; DNA: TGTGCCAGCAGCGTAGCACAGCAAAACACCGGGGAGCTGTTTTTT; CDR3: CASSVAQQNTGELFF
V: TRBV2; size: .; J: TRBJ2-7; D: .; DNA: TGTGCCAGCAATTCGGACTCCTACGAGCAGTACTTC; CDR3: CASNSDSYEQYF
V: TRBV28; size: once; J: TRBJ2-1; D: .; DNA: TGTGCCAGCAGCACTCTAGCTTGGGGAAACAATGAGCAGTTCTTC; CDR3: CASSTLAWGNNEQFF
V: TRBV7-2; size: .; J: TRBJ2-3; D: .; DNA: TGTGCCAGCAGCTTAGCGGAGTTACGGCCAGATACGCAGTATTTT; CDR3: CASSLAELRPDTQYF
V: TRBV14; size: .; J: TRBJ2-3; D: TRBD2; DNA: TGTGCCAGCAGCCCTCTAGCGGGAGGAACAGATACGCAGTATTTT; CDR3: CASSPLAGGTDTQYF
V: TRBV6-6; size: .; J: TRBJ2-7; D: TRBD1; DNA: TGTGCCAGCAGTTACCAACAGGGGGCCTACGAGCAGTACTTC; CDR3: CASSYQQGAYEQYF
V: TRBV5-5; size: .; J: TRBJ2-7; D: .; DNA: TGTGCCAGCAGCTCACCCAGCTCCTACGAGCAGTACTTC; CDR3: CASSSPSSYEQYF
V: TRBV6-1; size: once; J: TRBJ2-5; D: TRBD2; DNA: TGTGCCTTAGCCGCGGGGGTGCAAGAGACCCAGTACTTC; CDR3: CALAAGVQETQYF